Sequencing of this T cell receptor beta chain was carried out in a study of cytomegalovirus exposure and HLA in healthy donors. Turning to this clone: The antigen remains undetermined.

Primers: 60 Vbeta forward and 13 Jbeta reverse. Profiling relied on immunoSEQ multiplex PCR, and the TCRdb table lists in-frame clones only, not all of them. The sample has about 190,000 clones, 80% to 85% seen once. The germline V gene encodes CDR1 SGHAT and CDR2 FQDESV (reference sequence). This CDR3 has 18 residues. Trimming removed 2 bases from V and 2 bases from J; junction bases left unmatched: 9. Study-wide results and limits: V- and J-gene trimming in TCR beta was tied to a missense DCLRE1C variant by an analysis performed later. An observed cluster of highly shared sequence variants was recorded as a likely sequencing artifact.

The sequencing sample was made of PBMCs. This chain uses TRBV11-1 with TRBJ2-3; 11 nucleotides line up with TRBD2. This clonotype originated in a woman aged 40 to 55 in good health and CMV-seronegative. The CDR3 DNA reads TGTGCCAGCAGCTTAACGCTAACTAGCGGGGGACCCACAGATACGCAGTATTTT. It is translated as CASSLTLTSGGPTDTQYF.